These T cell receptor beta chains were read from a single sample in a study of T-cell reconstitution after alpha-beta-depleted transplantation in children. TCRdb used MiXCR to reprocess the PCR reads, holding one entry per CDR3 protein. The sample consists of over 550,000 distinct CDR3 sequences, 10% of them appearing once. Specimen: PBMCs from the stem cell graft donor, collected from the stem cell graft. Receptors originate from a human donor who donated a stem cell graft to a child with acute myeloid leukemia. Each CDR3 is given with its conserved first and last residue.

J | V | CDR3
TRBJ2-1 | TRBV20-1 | CSALLAAYNEQFF
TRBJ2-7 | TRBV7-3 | CASSLVGETYEQYF
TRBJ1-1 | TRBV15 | CATSSTQGKWHTEAFF
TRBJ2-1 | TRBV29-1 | CSVVRQGSYNEQFF
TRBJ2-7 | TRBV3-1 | CASSQVQDYEQYF
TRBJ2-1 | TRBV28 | CASSFETSGRVEQFF
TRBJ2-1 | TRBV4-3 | CASSRRIIEREDEQFF
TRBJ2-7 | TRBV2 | CATARRNEQYF
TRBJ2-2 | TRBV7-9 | CASSDREIGELFF
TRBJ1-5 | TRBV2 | CASTVGRGRGQPQHF
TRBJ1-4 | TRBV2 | CASSEEGEGYEKLFF
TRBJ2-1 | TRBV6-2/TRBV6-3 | CASSYSHSPSNEQFF
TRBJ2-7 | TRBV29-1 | CSVREDRAAYEQYF
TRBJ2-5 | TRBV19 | CASSMGLSDGTQYF
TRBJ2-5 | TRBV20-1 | CSARVPGRETQYF
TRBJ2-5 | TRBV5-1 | CASSGVWETQYF
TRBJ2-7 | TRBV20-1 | CSAVGGQTYEQYF
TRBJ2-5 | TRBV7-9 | CASSLADSPWGTQYF